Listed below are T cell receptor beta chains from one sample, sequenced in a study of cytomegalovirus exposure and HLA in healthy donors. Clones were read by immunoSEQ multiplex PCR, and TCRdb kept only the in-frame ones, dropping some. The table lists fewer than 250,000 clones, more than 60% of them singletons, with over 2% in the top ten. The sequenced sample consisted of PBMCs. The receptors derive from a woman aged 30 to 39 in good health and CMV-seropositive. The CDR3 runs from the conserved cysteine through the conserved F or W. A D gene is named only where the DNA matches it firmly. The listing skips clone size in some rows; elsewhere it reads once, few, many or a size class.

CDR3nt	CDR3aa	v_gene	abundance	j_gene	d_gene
TGTGCCAGCAGCCCCTCGGTGGCAGGGACCATATATTTT	CASSPSVAGTIYF	TRBV7-9	.	TRBJ1-3	.
TGCGCCAGCAGCCCGCGACCGGGACTAAGCTCCTACGAGCAGTACTTC	CASSPRPGLSSYEQYF	TRBV4-3	.	TRBJ2-7	TRBD2
TGTGCCAGCAGCTCCGGACAGTCGGTTGATACGCAGTATTTT	CASSSGQSVDTQYF	TRBV7-2	.	TRBJ2-3	.
TGTGCCAGCAGCTGGCGAGGGCAGTCGAACACTGAAGCTTTCTTT	CASSWRGQSNTEAFF	TRBV7-2	.	TRBJ1-1	.
TGTGCCAGTAGTATCGGTAGTTGGGGAAACACCATATATTTT	CASSIGSWGNTIYF	TRBV19	.	TRBJ1-3	.
TGTGCCAGCAGCGTAGAGAGGACAGGACGTACCGGGGAGCTGTTTTTT	CASSVERTGRTGELFF	TRBV9	.	TRBJ2-2	TRBD1
TGTGCCACAAGACAGGGAGTCTCCTACAATGAGCAGTTCTTC	CATRQGVSYNEQFF	TRBV15	.	TRBJ2-1	TRBD1
TGCAATGCGGGGGGAGGCACCGGGGAGCTGTTTTTT	CNAGGGTGELFF	TRBV19	few	TRBJ2-2	TRBD2
TGTGCCAGCACTCAGTTCTCTGGGGCCAACGTCCTGACTTTC	CASTQFSGANVLTF	TRBV7-9	few	TRBJ2-6	.
TGCGCCAGCAGTGAGTCCAACCTCGACAGGGGGCACGAGCAGTACTTC	CASSESNLDRGHEQYF	TRBV10-1	.	TRBJ2-7	TRBD1
TGTGCCAGCAGCTATTTCCGACTAGCGGGGGGGGATACGCAGTATTTT	CASSYFRLAGGDTQYF	TRBV7-2	.	TRBJ2-3	TRBD2
TGTGCCAGCAGTTTACCCGCGACAGGGGGGCACAAGTATTTT	CASSLPATGGHKYF	TRBV27	.	TRBJ2-3	TRBD1
TGTGCCAGCAGCAGTCGGGTTGAGCAGTTCTTC	CASSSRVEQFF	TRBV7-2	.	TRBJ2-1	.
TGCGCCAGCAGCCAAGGGGGGACGGGGGGCCAAGAGACCCAGTACTTC	CASSQGGTGGQETQYF	TRBV4-3	once	TRBJ2-5	TRBD2
TGTGCCAGCAGCTCCGACAGCGGCAATCAGCCCCAGCATTTT	CASSSDSGNQPQHF	TRBV7-2	few	TRBJ1-5	.
TGTGCCAGCAGCCTCTCGGGGGTCACCGGGGAGCTGTTTTTT	CASSLSGVTGELFF	TRBV11-3	.	TRBJ2-2	.
TGTGCCAGCAGCGTAGACGGGACACCGAACACTGAAGCTTTCTTT	CASSVDGTPNTEAFF	TRBV9	.	TRBJ1-1	.
TGTGCCAGCAGCCCGGGACTAGCGGGAGGCCAAGAGACCCAGTACTTC	CASSPGLAGGQETQYF	TRBV7-2	once	TRBJ2-5	TRBD2
TGTGCCAGCAGCTCCGGGACCTACGAGCAGTACTTC	CASSSGTYEQYF	TRBV11-1	.	TRBJ2-7	.
TGCGCCAGCTCGCGGTCGGGGGGAGGAGCCTACGAGCAGTACTTC	CASSRSGGGAYEQYF	TRBV5-1	.	TRBJ2-7	TRBD2
TGTGCCAGTAGTATAGATCAAGCGGGGGGGAACATTCAGTACTTC	CASSIDQAGGNIQYF	TRBV19	.	TRBJ2-4	TRBD2
TGTGCCAGCAGTGAAGCGCTTTTAGCGGGGGGGAATCCCACAGATACGCAGTATTTT	CASSEALLAGGNPTDTQYF	TRBV6-1	.	TRBJ2-3	TRBD2
TGTGCCAGCAGTTTTCGGTACAGGGTTAGCAATCAGCCCCAGCATTTT	CASSFRYRVSNQPQHF	TRBV28	.	TRBJ1-5	.
TGTGCCAGCAGCGTAGTTGAAGGTAGCGGGGGCCCGTCCTACAATGAGCAGTTCTTC	CASSVVEGSGGPSYNEQFF	TRBV9	.	TRBJ2-1	TRBD2
TGTGCCAGCAGCTTACACAACTACGAGCAGTACTTC	CASSLHNYEQYF	TRBV7-2	.	TRBJ2-7	.
TGTGCCAGCAGACCTGGACAAGATAATGAAAAACTGTTTTTT	CASRPGQDNEKLFF	TRBV27	.	TRBJ1-4	.
TGTGCCAGCAGTACCTCCGGGACAGAGAACACTGAAGCTTTCTTT	CASSTSGTENTEAFF	TRBV2	.	TRBJ1-1	TRBD1
TGTGCCAGCAGCGCCCTGACAGGGACAAACACCGGGGAGCTGTTTTTT	CASSALTGTNTGELFF	TRBV9	once	TRBJ2-2	TRBD1
TGTGCCAGCAGTTTTGGCGGCGTGCGACCCGGGGGGAACGAGCAGTACTTC	CASSFGGVRPGGNEQYF	TRBV27	.	TRBJ2-7	TRBD2
TGTGCCAGCAGTGATCCCAGGGGCTACAGCACAGATACGCAGTATTTT	CASSDPRGYSTDTQYF	TRBV2	.	TRBJ2-3	.
TGTGCCAGCTCACCACCGGTTTACGAGGGCGGCTACACCTTC	CASSPPVYEGGYTF	TRBV18	few	TRBJ1-2	.
TGCGCCAGCAGCACCGGGACAGTGGGGTATAGCAATCAGCCCCAGCATTTT	CASSTGTVGYSNQPQHF	TRBV4-1	.	TRBJ1-5	TRBD1
TGTGCCAGCAGGCGCTCAACTAATGAAAAACTGTTTTTT	CASRRSTNEKLFF	TRBV6-5	few	TRBJ1-4	.
TGTGCCACCAGCAGAGTTCGGTTGGGACAGGGGAAATCACCCCTCCACTTT	CATSRVRLGQGKSPLHF	TRBV15	.	TRBJ1-6	TRBD1